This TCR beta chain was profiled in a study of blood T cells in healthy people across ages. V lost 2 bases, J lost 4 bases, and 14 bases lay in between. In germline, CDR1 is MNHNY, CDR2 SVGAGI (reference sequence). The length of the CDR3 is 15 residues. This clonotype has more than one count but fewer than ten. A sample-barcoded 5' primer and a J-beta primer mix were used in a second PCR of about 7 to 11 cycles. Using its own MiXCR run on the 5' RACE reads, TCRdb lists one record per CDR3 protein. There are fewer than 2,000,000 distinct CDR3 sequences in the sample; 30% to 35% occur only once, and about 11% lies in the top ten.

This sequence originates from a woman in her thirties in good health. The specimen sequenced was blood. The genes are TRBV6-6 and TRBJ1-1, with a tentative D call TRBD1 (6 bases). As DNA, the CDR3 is TGTGCCAGCAGTTACGGAACAGGGAGCGTCACTGAAGCTTTCTTT. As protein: CASSYGTGSVTEAFF.